Presented here are 27 T cell receptor beta chains from one specimen sequenced in a study of blood T cell repertoires in COVID-19. TCRdb keeps only in-frame clones here, not all; method: immunoSEQ multiplex PCR. The sample lists under 300,000 clones; under 85% were seen once. The sequenced material came from peripheral blood. These TCRs come from a middle-aged woman with active or convalescent COVID-19.

This clone was counted between two and nine times. The chain combines TRBV15 with TRBJ1-3; D uncertain. The CDR3 totals 16 residues. V was shortened by 0 bases and J by 4 bases, with 13 bases between the two germline ends. The germline gives CDR1 LNHNV, CDR2 YYDKDF (reference sequence). CDR3 nucleotides: TGTGCCACCAGCAGAGATCCGAGGGCTGACGGAAACACCATATATTTT. Protein sequence: CATSRDPRADGNTIYF.

The chain combines TRBV7-7 with TRBJ1-1; TRBD1 is a possible D gene (6 bases). The germline V gene has CDR1 SSHAT and CDR2 FNYEAQ (reference sequence). The CDR3 runs 15 residues. Deletions cut 5 bases from V and 4 bases from J, with 17 bases between. The chain's CDR3 is CASSPLIQGSTEAFF. In nucleotides, the CDR3 is TGTGCCAGCAGCCCACTTATACAGGGAAGCACTGAAGCTTTCTTT.

The rearrangement uses TRBV28 and TRBJ2-5, with D perhaps matching TRBD1 (6 bases). V gave up 3 bases and J gave up 4 bases, with 15 bases separating them. CDR1 MDHEN and CDR2 SYDVKM come from the germline V gene. The CDR3 totals 15 residues. The CDR3 sequence is CASSFGRGHGETQYF. In nucleotides, the CDR3 is TGTGCCAGCAGTTTTGGCCGGGGACATGGAGAGACCCAGTACTTC.

The chain combines TRBV5-6 with TRBJ2-5, with TRBD2 matching over 11 bases. Germline V gene lookup returns CDR1 SGHDT and CDR2 YYEEEE. Trimming took 3 bases from V and 4 from J; bases not matched to a gene: 8. The CDR3 is made up of 16 amino acids. The DNA for the CDR3 is TGTGCCAGCAGCTCCCTCTCTAGCGGGGGGCGAGAGACCCAGTACTTC. This gives the protein CASSSLSSGGRETQYF.

The CDR3 spells CASSKQGNEQFF. The CDR3 bases are TGTGCCAGCAGTAAACAGGGAAATGAGCAGTTCTTC. The chain combines TRBV7-3 with TRBJ2-1, with D possibly being TRBD1 (6 bases). The germline V and J ends were trimmed by 6 bases and 7 bases, with 10 bases remaining between them. CDR3 length: 12 amino acids. Germline V gives CDR1 SGHTA, CDR2 FQGTGA.

V usage is TRBV2 and J usage is TRBJ2-5; D not resolved. V was pared by 2 bases and J by 1 base, with 8 bases between. The CDR3 has 14 amino acids. CDR1 SNHLY and CDR2 FYNNEI come from the germline V gene. Here the CDR3 reads CASSEMSVQETQYF. CDR3 sequence (DNA): TGTGCCAGCAGTGAAATGTCAGTCCAAGAGACCCAGTACTTC.

V gene TRBV3-1 (or the pseudogene TRBV3-2) combines with J gene TRBJ1-5; D unresolved. Germline-derived CDR1 and CDR2 are LGHDT and YNNKEL (reference sequence). V shed 6 bases and J shed 3 bases, with 9 bases lying between them. The CDR3 runs 13 residues. DNA of the CDR3: TGTGCCAGCAGTCCAGCGGCCAATCAGCCCCAGCATTTT. It is translated as CASSPAANQPQHF.

This chain links TRBV2 with TRBJ1-6; the match to TRBD1 covers 8 bases. Germline CDR1 and CDR2: SNHLY and FYNNEI. The CDR3 consists of 13 residues. After removal of 6 bases from V and 10 bases from J, the junction contained 5 bases not matched to a gene. The CDR3 reads CASRQTGESPLHF. Here the CDR3 DNA reads TGTGCCAGCAGGCAGACAGGGGAATCACCCCTCCACTTT.

The chain employs TRBV7-2 and TRBJ2-1, with D possibly TRBD1 on 5 matching bases. The V end lost 1 base, the J end lost 9 bases, and 13 bases lay between the germline ends. Germline lookup yields CDR1 SGHTA and CDR2 FQGNSA. This CDR3 spans 14 amino acids. CDR3 nucleotides: TGTGCCAGCAGCTTAGAGCCTTTTAGGGGTGAGCAGTTCTTC. Amino acids: CASSLEPFRGEQFF.

V and J are TRBV5-1 and TRBJ1-2, with D tentatively TRBD1 (6 bases). V lost 7 bases and J 8 bases, leaving 15 bases between the germline ends. CDR3 size: 12 residues. Germline loops: CDR1 SGHRS, CDR2 YFSETQ. The CDR3 sequence is CASSTGLEGYTF. CDR3 DNA sequence: TGCGCCAGCTCAACAGGGCTAGAGGGCTACACCTTC.

The chain has TRBV5-4 and TRBJ1-2; 7 nucleotides line up with TRBD1. After removal of 4 bases from V and 3 bases from J, the junction contained 6 bases not matched to a gene. The germline CDR1 and CDR2 sequences are SGHNT and YYREEE (reference sequence). This CDR3 contains 14 residues. Here the CDR3 reads CASSLTGVDYGYTF. CDR3 sequence (DNA): TGTGCCAGCAGCCTAACAGGGGTAGACTATGGCTACACCTTC.

The chain carries TRBV3-1 (or the pseudogene TRBV3-2) and TRBJ2-1; 11 bases match TRBD2. The germline V gene has CDR1 LGHDT and CDR2 YNNKEL (reference sequence). With V trimmed by 4 bases and J by 4 bases, 3 bases remained unmatched. The CDR3 runs to 15 residues. CDR3 nucleotide sequence: TGTGCCAGCAGCCGAACTAGCGGGAGTTACAATGAGCAGTTCTTC. Residues: CASSRTSGSYNEQFF.

The chain has TRBV28 and TRBJ1-6; 7 bases align to TRBD1. Germline V gene data show CDR1 as MDHEN and CDR2 as SYDVKM. The CDR3 covers 15 residues. The J segment lost 6 bases and the V segment lost 6 bases, leaving 8 bases of the junction unmatched. For the CDR3, the DNA is TGTGCCAGCAGCCAAAGCCACAGGGGTAATTCACCCCTCCACTTT. Translated, it gives CASSQSHRGNSPLHF.

The V and J genes are TRBV27 and TRBJ1-2; tentatively, D is TRBD1 (5 bases). Between the trimmed V and J ends, which lost 6 bases and 8 bases, there was a span of 25 bases. This CDR3 has 16 residues. Germline assignment: CDR1 MNHEY and CDR2 SMNVEV (reference sequence). CDR3 DNA sequence: TGTGCCAGCAGCTCTCCCCTGACTTCCCGCGGGGGGGGCTACACCTTC. Protein product: CASSSPLTSRGGGYTF.

J is TRBJ2-7 and V is TRBV19; D is ambiguous. The length of the CDR3 is 12 residues. V was clipped by 5 bases and J by 3 bases, with 8 bases between them. Germline values: CDR1 LNHDA, CDR2 SQIVND (reference sequence). CDR3 in amino acids: CASSATNYEQYF. The CDR3 DNA reads as TGTGCCAGTAGTGCCACTAACTACGAGCAGTACTTC.

The chain combines TRBV7-9 with TRBJ2-3, with 10 bases lining up with TRBD2. In germline, CDR1 is SEHNR, CDR2 FQNEAQ (reference sequence). The CDR3 is made up of 16 amino acids. V was clipped by 5 bases and J by 2 bases; unmatched bases: 7. In DNA, the CDR3 is TGTGCCAGCAGCGAGCCTAGCGGGGGATTCACAGATACGCAGTATTTT. Its protein is CASSEPSGGFTDTQYF.

Remarks on this clone: The sample carries other DNA sequences with the same CDR3. This rearrangement joins TRBV10-3 to TRBJ2-1; 8 nucleotides match TRBD1. V lost 2 bases and J lost 4; bases outside the gene matches: 4. CDR1 and CDR2 (germline): ENHRY, SYGVKD. The CDR3 sequence is 15 residues long. The CDR3 coding sequence is TGTGCCATCAGTGAGACCGGGACAGGTTACAATGAGCAGTTCTTC. As protein: CAISETGTGYNEQFF.

The V gene is TRBV11-2, the J gene TRBJ1-5; D perhaps matches TRBD1 (6 bases). Germline V lookup: CDR1 SGHAT, CDR2 FQNNGV. Between the trimmed V and J ends, which lost 3 bases and 3 bases, there was a span of 9 bases. The CDR3 has 14 amino acids. CDR3 protein: CASSFGQINQPQHF. In DNA form, the CDR3 reads TGTGCCAGCAGCTTTGGACAGATCAATCAGCCCCAGCATTTT.

The rearrangement uses TRBV28 and TRBJ1-6; no reliable D call. Germline values: CDR1 MDHEN, CDR2 SYDVKM. The ends were cut back, 2 bases at V and 4 bases at J, with 12 bases in the middle. The CDR3 covers 16 residues. This chain's CDR3 is CASSLQRPGYNSPLHF. The CDR3 region has the DNA TGTGCCAGCAGTTTACAACGTCCGGGTTATAATTCACCCCTCCACTTT.

The sample holds a few counts of this clone. The chain joins TRBV6-6 to TRBJ1-5; TRBD1 agrees at 7 bases. CDR1 and CDR2 (germline): MNHNY, SVGAGI (reference sequence). CDR3 length equals 15 residues. V shed 2 bases, J shed 7 bases, and the junction held 8 bases outside the gene matches. This CDR3 reads CASSYGSGQSQPQHF. DNA of the CDR3: TGTGCCAGCAGTTACGGTTCGGGACAGTCACAGCCCCAGCATTTT.

The chain couples TRBV3-1 (or the pseudogene TRBV3-2) to TRBJ1-5; D perhaps matches TRBD1 (5 bases). Germline V CDR1 and CDR2: LGHDT, YNNKEL (reference sequence). Trimming took off 2 bases at V and 8 bases at J, with 13 bases between the two ends. The CDR3 covers 14 residues. CDR3 sequence reads: CASSQRGEWEPQHF. DNA for the CDR3: TGTGCCAGCAGCCAAAGGGGTGAGTGGGAGCCCCAGCATTTT.

The gene calls are TRBV7-6 and TRBJ1-6; 9 bases fit TRBD1. Trimming took 1 base from V and 7 from J; bases not matched to a gene: 5. In germline, CDR1 is SGHVS, CDR2 FNYEAQ. CDR3 length: 16 amino acids. CDR3 amino acids: CASSLGQGGNNSPLHF. CDR3 DNA sequence: TGTGCCAGCAGCTTAGGACAGGGGGGAAACAATTCACCCCTCCACTTT. Together with reference TRBV7-6 and TRBJ1-6, the CDR3 gives the full variable domain: GAGVSQSPRYKVTKRGQDVALRCDPISGHVSLYWYRQALGQGPEFLTYFNYEAQQDKSGLPNDRFSAERPEGSISTLTIQRTEQRDSAMYRCASSLGQGGNNSPLHFGNGTRLTVT.

The chain couples TRBV18 to TRBJ2-7, with TRBD1 as a possible D gene (5 bases). The V and J ends lost 3 bases and 7 bases respectively, with 13 bases between them. Germline values: CDR1 KGHSH, CDR2 LQKENI. The CDR3 contains 13 residues. CDR3 DNA: TGTGCCAGCTCACCCAAAGGGGTTGGGGAGCAGTACGTC. It translates to CASSPKGVGEQYV.

The rearrangement joins TRBV2 to TRBJ1-1, with D unclear. There are 14 residues in the CDR3. The germline V gene has CDR1 SNHLY and CDR2 FYNNEI. The V end lost 6 bases, the J end lost 1 base, and 12 bases lay between the germline ends. The CDR3 nucleotides read TGTGCCAGCAGCCGCCGGGAGACGAACACTGAAGCTTTCTTT. This translates into CASSRRETNTEAFF.

The chain uses TRBV9 and TRBJ2-5; 10 bases map to TRBD2. Trimming cost V 4 bases and J 4 bases; bases outside gene matches: 4. The CDR3 has 14 residues. The germline gives CDR1 SGDLS, CDR2 YYNGEE. DNA for the CDR3: TGTGCCAGCAGCACATTAGCGGGGGGAGAGACCCAGTACTTC. Translation: CASSTLAGGETQYF.

The V gene is TRBV6-1, the J gene TRBJ1-3; D is ambiguous. There are 16 residues in the CDR3. Germline V CDR1 and CDR2: MNHNS, SASEGT. V lost 3 bases and J 4 bases, leaving 16 bases between the germline ends. The DNA for the CDR3 is TGTGCCAGCAGTGAGGAGGCCGTTTTTTCCGGAAACACCATATATTTT. Amino acids: CASSEEAVFSGNTIYF.

This chain connects TRBV3-1 (or the pseudogene TRBV3-2) to TRBJ1-1, with TRBD1 identical over 8 bases. The CDR3 contains 14 residues. V lost 4 bases to trimming and J lost 6 bases; unmatched junction nucleotides: 7. CDR1 is LGHDT and CDR2 is YNNKEL in the germline V gene (reference sequence). CDR3 loop: CASSPGQGRAEAFF. The CDR3 DNA reads TGTGCCAGCAGCCCTGGACAGGGTCGAGCTGAAGCTTTCTTT.